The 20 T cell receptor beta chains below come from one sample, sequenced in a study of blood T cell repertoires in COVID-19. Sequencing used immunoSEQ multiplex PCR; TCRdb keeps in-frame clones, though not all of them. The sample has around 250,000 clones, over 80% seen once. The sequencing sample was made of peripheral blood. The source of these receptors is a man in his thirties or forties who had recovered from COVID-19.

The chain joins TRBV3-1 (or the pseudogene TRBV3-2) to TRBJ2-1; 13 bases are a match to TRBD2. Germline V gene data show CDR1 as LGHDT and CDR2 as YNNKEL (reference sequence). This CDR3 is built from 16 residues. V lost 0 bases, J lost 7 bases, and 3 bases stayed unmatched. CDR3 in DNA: TGTGCCAGCAGCCAAGAGGAACTAGCGGGGGGGAATGAGCAGTTCTTC. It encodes CASSQEELAGGNEQFF.

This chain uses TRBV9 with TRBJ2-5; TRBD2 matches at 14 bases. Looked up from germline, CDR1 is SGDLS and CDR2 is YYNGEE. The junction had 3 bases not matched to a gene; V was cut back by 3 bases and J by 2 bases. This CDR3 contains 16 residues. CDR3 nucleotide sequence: TGTGCCAGCAGCGGGACTAGCGGGGGGAGACAAGAGACCCAGTACTTC. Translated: CASSGTSGGRQETQYF.

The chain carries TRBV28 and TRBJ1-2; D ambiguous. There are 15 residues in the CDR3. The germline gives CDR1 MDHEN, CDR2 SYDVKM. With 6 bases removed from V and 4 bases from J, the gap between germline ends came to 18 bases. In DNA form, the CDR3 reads TGTGCCAGCAGCTCCCCCGTTGAGGGCCTCTATGGCTACACCTTC. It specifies CASSSPVEGLYGYTF.

The CDR3 DNA sequence: TGCGCCAGCAGCTTCTTAGCGGGGGGCCTCGAGTCCTACAATGAGCAGTTCTTC. Translating it yields CASSFLAGGLESYNEQFF. The rearrangement uses TRBV5-1 and TRBJ2-1, with 10 nucleotides matching TRBD2. Germline V gene lookup returns CDR1 SGHRS and CDR2 YFSETQ. The CDR3 covers 18 residues. V was clipped by 2 bases and J by 1 base; unmatched bases: 9.

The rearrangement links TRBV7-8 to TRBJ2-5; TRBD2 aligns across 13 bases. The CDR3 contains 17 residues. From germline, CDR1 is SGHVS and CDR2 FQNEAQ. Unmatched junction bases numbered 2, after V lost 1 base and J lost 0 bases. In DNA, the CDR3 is TGTGCCAGCAGCTTAGAACTAGCGGGGGGGAACCAAGAGACCCAGTACTTC. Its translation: CASSLELAGGNQETQYF.

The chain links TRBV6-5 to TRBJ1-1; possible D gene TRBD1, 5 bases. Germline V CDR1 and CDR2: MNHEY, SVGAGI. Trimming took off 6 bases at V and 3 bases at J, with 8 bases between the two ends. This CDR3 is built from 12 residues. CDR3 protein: CASRGRYTEAFF. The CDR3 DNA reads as TGTGCCAGCAGGGGGCGGTACACTGAAGCTTTCTTT.

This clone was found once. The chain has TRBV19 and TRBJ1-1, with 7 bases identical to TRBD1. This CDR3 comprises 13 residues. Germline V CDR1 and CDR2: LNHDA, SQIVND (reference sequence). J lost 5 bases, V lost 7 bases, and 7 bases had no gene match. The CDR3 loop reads CASISQGMTEAFF. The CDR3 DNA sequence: TGTGCCAGTATCTCACAGGGGATGACTGAAGCTTTCTTT.

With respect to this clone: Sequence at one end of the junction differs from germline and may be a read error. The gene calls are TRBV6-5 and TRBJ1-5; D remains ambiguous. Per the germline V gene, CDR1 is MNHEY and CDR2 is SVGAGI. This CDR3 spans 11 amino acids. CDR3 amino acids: CASRLGLSMNF. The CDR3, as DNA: TGTGCCAGCAGGCTCGGGTTATCTATGAATTTT.

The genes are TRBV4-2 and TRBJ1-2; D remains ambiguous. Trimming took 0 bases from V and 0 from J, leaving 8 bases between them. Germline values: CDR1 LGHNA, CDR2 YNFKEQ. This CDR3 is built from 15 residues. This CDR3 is CASSQDGVANYGYTF. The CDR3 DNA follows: TGTGCCAGCAGCCAAGATGGTGTAGCTAACTATGGCTACACCTTC.

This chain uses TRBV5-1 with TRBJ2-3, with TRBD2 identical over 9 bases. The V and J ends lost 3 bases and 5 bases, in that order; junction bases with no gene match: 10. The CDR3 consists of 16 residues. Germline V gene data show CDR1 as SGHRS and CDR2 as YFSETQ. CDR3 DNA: TGCGCCAGCAGCTCGGCAGGCGGGGGGGCCTTAGATACGCAGTATTTT. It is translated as CASSSAGGGALDTQYF.

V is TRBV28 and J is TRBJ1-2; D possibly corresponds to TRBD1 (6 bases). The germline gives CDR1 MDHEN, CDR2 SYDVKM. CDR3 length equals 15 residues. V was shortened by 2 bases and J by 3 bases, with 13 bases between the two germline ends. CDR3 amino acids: CASSLTGPTHYGYTF. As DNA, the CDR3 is TGTGCCAGCAGTTTAACAGGGCCGACCCACTATGGCTACACCTTC.

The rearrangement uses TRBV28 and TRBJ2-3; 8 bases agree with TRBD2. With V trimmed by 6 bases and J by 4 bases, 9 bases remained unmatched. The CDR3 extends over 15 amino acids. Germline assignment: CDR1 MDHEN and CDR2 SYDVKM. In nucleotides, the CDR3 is TGTGCCAGCAGCTCCCCGGGGGGGCCGCCAGATACGCAGTATTTT. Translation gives CASSSPGGPPDTQYF.

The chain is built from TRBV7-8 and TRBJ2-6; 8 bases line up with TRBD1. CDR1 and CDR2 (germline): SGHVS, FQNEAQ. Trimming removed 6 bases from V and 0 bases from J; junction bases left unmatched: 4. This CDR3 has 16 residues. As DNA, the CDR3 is TGTGCCAGCAGGAGGACAGGGATCTCTGGGGCCAACGTCCTGACTTTC. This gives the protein CASRRTGISGANVLTF.

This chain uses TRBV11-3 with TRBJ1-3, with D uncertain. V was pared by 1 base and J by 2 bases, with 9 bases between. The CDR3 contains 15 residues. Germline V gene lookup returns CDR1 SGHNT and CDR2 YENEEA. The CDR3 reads CASSLARVTGNTIYF. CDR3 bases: TGTGCCAGCAGCTTAGCGAGGGTTACTGGAAACACCATATATTTT. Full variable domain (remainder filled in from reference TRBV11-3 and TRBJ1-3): EAGVVQSPRYKIIEKKQPVAFWCNPISGHNTLYWYLQNLGQGPELLIRYENEEAVDDSQLPKDRFSAERLKGVDSTLKIQPAELGDSAVYLCASSLARVTGNTIYFGEGSWLTVV.

The DNA for the CDR3 is TGTGCCAGCCGAAATTCACAGGGCACGAGTTCACCCCTCCACTTT. Translating it yields CASRNSQGTSSPLHF. The V call is TRBV2, the J call TRBJ1-6; D is perhaps TRBD1 (6 bases). The CDR3 totals 15 residues. CDR1 and CDR2 from the germline V gene are SNHLY and FYNNEI. V gave up 8 bases and J gave up 9 bases, with 20 bases separating them.

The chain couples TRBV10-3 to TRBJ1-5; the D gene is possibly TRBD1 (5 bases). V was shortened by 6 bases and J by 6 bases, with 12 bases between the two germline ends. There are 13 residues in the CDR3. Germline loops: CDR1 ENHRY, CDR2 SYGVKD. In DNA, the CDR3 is TGTGCCATCAGCCGGGGGGAGGGTCAGCCCCAGCATTTT. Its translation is CAISRGEGQPQHF.

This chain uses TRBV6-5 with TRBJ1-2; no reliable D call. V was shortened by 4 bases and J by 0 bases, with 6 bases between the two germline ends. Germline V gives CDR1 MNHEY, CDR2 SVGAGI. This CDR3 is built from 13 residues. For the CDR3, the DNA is TGTGCCAGCAGTTCTTTAGCTAACTATGGCTACACCTTC. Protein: CASSSLANYGYTF.

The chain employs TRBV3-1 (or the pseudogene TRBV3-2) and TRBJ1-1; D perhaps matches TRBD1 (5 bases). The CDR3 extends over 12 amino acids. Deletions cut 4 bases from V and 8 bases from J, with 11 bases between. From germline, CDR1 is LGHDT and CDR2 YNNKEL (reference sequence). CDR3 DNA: TGTGCCAGCAGCCTTCGACAGAACGAAGCTTTCTTT. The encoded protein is CASSLRQNEAFF.

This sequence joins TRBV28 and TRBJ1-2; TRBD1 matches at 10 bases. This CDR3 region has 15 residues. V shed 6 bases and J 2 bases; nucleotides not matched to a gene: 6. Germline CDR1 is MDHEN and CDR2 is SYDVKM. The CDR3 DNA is TGTGCCAGCAGCACCTGGACAGGGGGGAACTATGGCTACACCTTC. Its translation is CASSTWTGGNYGYTF.

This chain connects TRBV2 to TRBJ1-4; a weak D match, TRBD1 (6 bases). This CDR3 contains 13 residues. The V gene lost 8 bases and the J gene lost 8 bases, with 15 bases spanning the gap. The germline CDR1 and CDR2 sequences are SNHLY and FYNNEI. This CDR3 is CASQGGVGEKLFF. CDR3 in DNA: TGTGCCAGCCAAGGGGGTGTGGGGGAAAAACTGTTTTTT.